Detailed here is one TCR beta chain. Its target is unknown. Quantitative barcoded 5'-RACE was used to prepare TCR beta libraries. TCRdb analysed the 5' RACE reads with MiXCR anew, one entry per CDR3 protein. The repertoire holds fewer than 750,000 distinct CDR3 sequences, with roughly 19% as singletons. Germline values: CDR1 SGHTA, CDR2 FQGNSA. V lost 3 bases and J lost 2; bases outside the gene matches: 7. CDR3 size: 15 residues. This sample was included in a study of CD8 T cells in ankylosing spondylitis. Study-level results: Some of these motif variants have turned up before, in reports on reactive arthritis synovial fluid and blood. For ankylosing spondylitis blood, a TCR beta motif of eight or nine highly homologous variants appeared characteristic.

Sequenced material: blood, either unsorted or a sorted T cell fraction (not recorded which). The source of this sequence is a male donor with ankylosing spondylitis. The rearrangement links TRBV7-2 to TRBJ2-7, with 7 bases fitting TRBD2. The CDR3 DNA sequence: TGTGCCAGCAGCTTCCGCGGGGGATCGGCCTACGAGCAGTACTTC. Protein product: CASSFRGGSAYEQYF.